This T cell receptor (beta chain) emerged from a study of post-analysis software for immune sequencing data. TCR beta cDNA libraries included unique molecular identifiers. Each CDR3 protein gets one entry after TCRdb re-called the PCR reads with MiXCR. This sample has about 560,000 distinct CDR3 sequences, with roughly 40% found just once. In germline, CDR1 is SEHNR, CDR2 FQNEAQ (reference sequence). This CDR3 contains 18 residues. V trimming: 1 base; J trimming: 0 bases; junction bases outside the gene matches: 10. Study-level findings and limits: Samples made in the same batch grouped tightly together by F measure. Patients carried five TRBV segments more frequently than controls did, and TRBV5-6, TRBV5-1 and TRBV20-1 were among them.

Regarding this clonotype: The antigen is undetermined.

The receptor was isolated from a girl aged 10-17 years with multiple sclerosis. The chain couples TRBV7-9 to TRBJ2-3, with 7 positions matching TRBD2. Specimen: blood. The CDR3 spells CASSLGARLAVSTDTQYF. CDR3 DNA: TGTGCCAGCAGCTTAGGGGCTCGGCTAGCGGTTAGCACAGATACGCAGTATTTT.